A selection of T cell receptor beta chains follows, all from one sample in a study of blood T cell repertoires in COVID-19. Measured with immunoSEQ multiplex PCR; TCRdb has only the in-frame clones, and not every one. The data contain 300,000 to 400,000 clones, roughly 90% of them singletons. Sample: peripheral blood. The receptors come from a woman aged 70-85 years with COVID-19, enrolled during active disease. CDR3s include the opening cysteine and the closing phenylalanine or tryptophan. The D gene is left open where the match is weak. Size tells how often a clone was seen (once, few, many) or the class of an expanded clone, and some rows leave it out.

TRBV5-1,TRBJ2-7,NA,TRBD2,TGCGCCAGCAGCCGTCTGGCTACGGCCGGGGGGGAATCCTACGAGCAGTACTTC,CASSRLATAGGESYEQYF
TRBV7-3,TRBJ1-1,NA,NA,TGTGCCAGCAGCTTAATGGGGGCAGGGACGAACACTGAAGCTTTCTTT,CASSLMGAGTNTEAFF
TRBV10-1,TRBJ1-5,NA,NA,TGCGCCAGCAGTGACTTCAGGGGATATCAGCCCCAGCATTTT,CASSDFRGYQPQHF
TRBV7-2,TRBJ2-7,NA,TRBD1,TGTGCCAGCGGACAGGACTCCTACGAGCAGTACTTC,CASGQDSYEQYF
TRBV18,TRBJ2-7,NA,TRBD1,TGTGCCAGCTCAGGCGCTGGGACAGGGATCAACGAGCAGTACTTC,CASSGAGTGINEQYF
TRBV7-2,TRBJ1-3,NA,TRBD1,TGTGCCAGCAGCTTAGGGTCCGGGACAGGGGGCTCTGGAAACACCATATATTTT,CASSLGSGTGGSGNTIYF
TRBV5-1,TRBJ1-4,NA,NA,TGCGCCAGCAGCCAGACCGGGGGGCTTGGTGAAAAACTGTTTTTT,CASSQTGGLGEKLFF
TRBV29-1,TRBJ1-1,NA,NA,TGCAGCGTTGATAAACAGCTGAACACTGAAGCTTTCTTT,CSVDKQLNTEAFF
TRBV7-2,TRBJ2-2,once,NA,TGTGCCAGCAGCTTAGGTTCCCACACGAACACCGGGGAGCTGTTTTTT,CASSLGSHTNTGELFF
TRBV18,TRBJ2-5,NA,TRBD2,TGTGCCAGCTCACCACTCCTAGCGGGGGGCCGCTTTGGTGGCCAGTACTTC,CASSPLLAGGRFGGQYF
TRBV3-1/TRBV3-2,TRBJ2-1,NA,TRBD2,TGTGCCAGCAGCCAAGTAGCGGGGAGGTTCGACAATGAGCAGTTCTTC,CASSQVAGRFDNEQFF
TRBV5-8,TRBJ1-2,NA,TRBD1,TGTGCCAGCAGGGGACAGGCTACTAACTATGGCTACACCTTC,CASRGQATNYGYTF
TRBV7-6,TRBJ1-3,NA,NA,TGTGCCAGCAGTCGAAGCGGGGGAAACTCTGGAAACACCATATATTTT,CASSRSGGNSGNTIYF
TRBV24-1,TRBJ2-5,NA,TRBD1,TGTGCCACCAGTGACCGGGACAGCCAAGAGACCCAGTACTTC,CATSDRDSQETQYF
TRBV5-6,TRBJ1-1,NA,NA,TGTGCCAGCAGCTTGGGCCTCGGCCGCATGGAGGAAGCTTTCTTT,CASSLGLGRMEEAFF
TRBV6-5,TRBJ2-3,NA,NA,TGTGCCAGCAGTTATTTAGCCCGCCCAGATACGCAGTATTTT,CASSYLARPDTQYF
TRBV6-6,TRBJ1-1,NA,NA,TGTGCCAGCAGTTACGTGCAGGGTGCTGAAGCTTTCTTT,CASSYVQGAEAFF
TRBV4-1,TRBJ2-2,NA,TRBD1,TGCGCCAGCAGCCAAGCCAGGACAGGGACGGCCGGGGAGCTGTTTTTT,CASSQARTGTAGELFF
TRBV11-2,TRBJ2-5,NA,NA,TGTGCCAGCAGCTTATCGGGGTTTGAGACCCAGTACTTC,CASSLSGFETQYF
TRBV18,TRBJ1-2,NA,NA,TGTGCCAGCTCGGCCGGGGATAACTATGGCTACACCTTC,CASSAGDNYGYTF
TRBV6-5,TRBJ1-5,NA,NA,TGTGCCAGCAGTTACTCGGGAGGTTTCAATCAGCCCCAGCATTTT,CASSYSGGFNQPQHF
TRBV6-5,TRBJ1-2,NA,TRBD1,TGTGCCAGCATCAGGGGGCTAGGATATGGCTACACCTTC,CASIRGLGYGYTF
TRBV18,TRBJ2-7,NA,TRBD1,TGTGCCAGCTCACGAGACAGGGACCGATCCTACGAGCAGTACTTC,CASSRDRDRSYEQYF
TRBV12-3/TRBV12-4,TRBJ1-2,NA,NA,TGTGCCAGCACCACAGGCTTCTATGGCTACACCTTC,CASTTGFYGYTF
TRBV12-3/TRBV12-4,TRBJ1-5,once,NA,TGTGCCAGCAGCTTCTCGGGGCAGCCCCAGCATTTT,CASSFSGQPQHF
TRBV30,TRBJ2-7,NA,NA,TGTGCCTGGGGGGACTTTCAGTACGAGCAGTACTTC,CAWGDFQYEQYF
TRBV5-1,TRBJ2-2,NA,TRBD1,TGCGCCAGCAGCCTTCAGGGGGCGAACACCGGGGAGCTGTTTTTT,CASSLQGANTGELFF
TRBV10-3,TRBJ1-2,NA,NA,TGTGCCATCACCCCCATCGGAGGGAACTATGGCTACACCTTC,CAITPIGGNYGYTF
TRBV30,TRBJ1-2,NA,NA,TGTGCCTGGAGTGGACAGGTCTTCTATGGCTACACCTTC,CAWSGQVFYGYTF
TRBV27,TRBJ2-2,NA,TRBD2,TGTGCCAGCAGTTCCAGGACTAGCGGGGGTGGAACCGGGGAGCTGTTTTTT,CASSSRTSGGGTGELFF
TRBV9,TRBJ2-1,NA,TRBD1,TGTGCCAGCAGCCAAGGGGGCGGAAGCTCCTACAATGAGCAGTTCTTC,CASSQGGGSSYNEQFF
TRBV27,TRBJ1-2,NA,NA,TGTGCCAGCAGCGAAGCGGCGGCCTATGGCTACACCTTC,CASSEAAAYGYTF
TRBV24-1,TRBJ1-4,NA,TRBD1,TGTGCCACCAGTGTAGGGGGCGAAATGGGAACTAATGAAAAACTGTTTTTT,CATSVGGEMGTNEKLFF
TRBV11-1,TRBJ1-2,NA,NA,TGTGCCAGCAGCTCTATCGTTGGGCAAAACTATGGCTACACCTTC,CASSSIVGQNYGYTF
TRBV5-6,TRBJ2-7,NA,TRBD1,TGTGCCAGCAGCCCGCCGGGACAGGGGGGATACGAGCAGTACTTC,CASSPPGQGGYEQYF
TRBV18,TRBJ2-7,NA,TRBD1,TGTGCCAGCTCAACCCGACAGGGGGATCTTTACGAGCAGTACTTC,CASSTRQGDLYEQYF
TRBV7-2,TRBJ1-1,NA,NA,TGTGCCAGCAGCTACAGGGTGGAGAACACTGAAGCTTTCTTT,CASSYRVENTEAFF
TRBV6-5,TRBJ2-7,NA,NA,TGTGCCAGCAGTCCACAGGGATTAGGGACCTACGAGCAGTACTTC,CASSPQGLGTYEQYF
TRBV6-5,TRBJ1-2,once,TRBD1,TGTGCCAGCAGCCGGGACAGGGGCCCCTATGGCTACACCTTC,CASSRDRGPYGYTF
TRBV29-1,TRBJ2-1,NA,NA,TGCAGCGTTGGGAGGAGCTCCTACAATGAGCAGTTCTTC,CSVGRSSYNEQFF
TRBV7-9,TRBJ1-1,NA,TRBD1,TGTGCCAGCAGCTTACTAGTTACGTCCCGGGACAGCCTTGAAGCTTTCTTT,CASSLLVTSRDSLEAFF
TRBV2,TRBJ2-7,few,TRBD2,TGTGCCAGCAGGTCCGGGACTATCCTCTACGAGCAGTACTTC,CASRSGTILYEQYF
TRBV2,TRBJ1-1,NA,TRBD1,TGTGCCAGCAGCCGGGACAGCCTGAACACTGAAGCTTTCTTT,CASSRDSLNTEAFF
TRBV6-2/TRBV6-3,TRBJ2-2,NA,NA,TGTGCCAGCAGTCAAACCGGGGAGCTGTTTTTT,CASSQTGELFF
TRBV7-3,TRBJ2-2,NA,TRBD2,TGTGCCAGCAGCCTTAAACCCAGCGGGGCAGGCACCGGGGAGCTGTTTTTT,CASSLKPSGAGTGELFF
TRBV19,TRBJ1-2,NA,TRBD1,TGTGCCTGCCAATTCCGAGGACAGGGATACGGCTACACCTTC,CACQFRGQGYGYTF
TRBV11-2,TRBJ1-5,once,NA,TGTGCCAGCAGCCCCACAGTCAATCAGCCCCAGCATTTT,CASSPTVNQPQHF
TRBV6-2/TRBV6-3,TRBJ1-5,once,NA,TGTGCCAGCAGTTACTCACCCAGGGGTCCCGAACTTAGCAATCAGCCCCAGCATTTT,CASSYSPRGPELSNQPQHF
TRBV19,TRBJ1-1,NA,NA,TGTGCCAGTAGTATACAGCCAGGGAGGGCTGAAGCTTTCTTT,CASSIQPGRAEAFF
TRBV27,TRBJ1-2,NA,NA,TGTGCCAGCAGTCCGGGGATTGGCTATGGCTACACCTTC,CASSPGIGYGYTF
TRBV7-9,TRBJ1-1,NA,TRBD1,TGTGCCAGCCGAGGGGGCGGTTTGGCTTTCTTT,CASRGGGLAFF
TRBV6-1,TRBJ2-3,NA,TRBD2,TGTGCCAGCAGTGAACCCGGGGGGGCAGATACGCAGTATTTT,CASSEPGGADTQYF
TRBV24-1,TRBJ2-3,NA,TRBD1,TGTGCCACCAGTGATCCATACAGGGGGTGGAATACGCAGTATTTT,CATSDPYRGWNTQYF
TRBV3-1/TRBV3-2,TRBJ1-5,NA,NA,TGTGCCAGCAGCCAAGGGGGCCAGCCCCAGCATTTT,CASSQGGQPQHF
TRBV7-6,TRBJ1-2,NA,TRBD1,TGTGCCAGCAGCTTAGATCCGGGACAGGGGACGGGCTACACCTTC,CASSLDPGQGTGYTF
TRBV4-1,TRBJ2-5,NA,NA,TGCGCCAGCAGCCTCGGACTTGCTGAGACCCAGTACTTC,CASSLGLAETQYF
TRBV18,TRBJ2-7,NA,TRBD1,TGTGCCAGCTCACCTCGGACAGGGTCGAGCTCCTACGAGCAGTACTTC,CASSPRTGSSSYEQYF
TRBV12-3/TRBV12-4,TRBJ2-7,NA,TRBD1,TGTGCCAGCAGTCGGACAGGGGGGAACGAGCAGTACTTC,CASSRTGGNEQYF